The rows below give T cell receptor beta chains drawn from one sample of a study of T cells in Graves' hyperthyroidism and ophthalmopathy. TCRdb reprocessed the multiplex PCR reads via MiXCR and lists one record per CDR3 protein. Of 600,000 to 850,000 distinct CDR3 sequences listed, approximately 18% are singletons. Sequenced sample: blood. These receptors all stem from a woman aged 45-60 years with Graves' hyperthyroidism that later progressed to Graves' ophthalmopathy. The CDR3 runs from the conserved cysteine through the conserved F or W. Each record gives: J gene, V gene, clone size, D gene, CDR3 DNA, CDR3 protein. The D gene is left open where the match is weak. Only part of the rows carry a size: once, few, many, or a class if the clone is expanded.

>TRBJ2-1|TRBV12-3/TRBV12-4|many|NA
TGTGCCAGCACACCTCCGGGACACTACAATGAGCAGTTCTTC
CASTPPGHYNEQFF
>TRBJ2-1|TRBV10-2|many|NA
TGCGCCAGCAGTGAGTCGTGGAGGAATGAGCAGTTCTTC
CASSESWRNEQFF
>TRBJ2-5|TRBV5-1|many|NA
TGCGCCAGCAGCTTGGCTAGCTTTCAAGAGACCCAGTACTTC
CASSLASFQETQYF
>TRBJ2-2|TRBV5-1|NA|TRBD2
TGCGCCAGCAGCTTGGCCGGGGGGGGCGACACCGGGGAGCTGTTTTTT
CASSLAGGGDTGELFF
>TRBJ2-7|TRBV6-5|NA|TRBD1
TGTGCCAGCAGTTACTCGTCCGGGACAGGGGTTCACGAGCAGTACTTC
CASSYSSGTGVHEQYF
>TRBJ1-4|TRBV7-8|many|NA
TGTGCCAGCAGCTTATCCTACCAGGAGACTGAAAAACTGTTTTTT
CASSLSYQETEKLFF
>TRBJ1-1|TRBV2|many|NA
TGTGCCAGCACTGACAGATCAGACACTGAAGCTTTCTTT
CASTDRSDTEAFF
>TRBJ2-1|TRBV7-6|many|NA
TGTGCCAGCAGCTTAGGGAGAACCTACAATGAGCAGTTCTTC
CASSLGRTYNEQFF
>TRBJ1-5|TRBV6-2/TRBV6-3|NA|TRBD1
TGTGCCAGCAATCCCAGGGGGGATCAGCCCCAGCATTTT
CASNPRGDQPQHF
>TRBJ2-1|TRBV11-2|NA|NA
TGTGCCAGCAGCCCCTACTTGGCGGGGAGCTCCTACAATGAGCAGTTCTTC
CASSPYLAGSSYNEQFF
>TRBJ2-7|TRBV10-3|many|NA
TGTGCCATCAGTGATGTTTCGAGGGTTGCCTACGAGCAGTACTTC
CAISDVSRVAYEQYF
>TRBJ1-1|TRBV6-1|many|NA
TGTGCCAGCAGTGTCATGGGGGGGACTGAAGCTTTCTTT
CASSVMGGTEAFF
>TRBJ1-1|TRBV7-8|many|TRBD1
TGTGCCAGCAGCCGGACAGGGGTGCTGAACACTGAAGCTTTCTTT
CASSRTGVLNTEAFF
>TRBJ1-2|TRBV6-1|few|NA
TGTGCCAGCAGTGAAGCGCTCCACCCCGGGGGCTATGGCTACACCTTC
CASSEALHPGGYGYTF
>TRBJ1-1|TRBV27|NA|NA
TGTGCCAGCAGTTACCCCGACGACAGCACGAACACTGAAGCTTTCTTT
CASSYPDDSTNTEAFF
>TRBJ2-4|TRBV3-1|NA|NA
TGTGCCAGCAGCCCTGGGGGTAACAAAAACATTCAGTACTTC
CASSPGGNKNIQYF
>TRBJ2-3|TRBV9|few|NA
TGTGCCAGCAGCCCAAACGCGTGGGGGCCGACAGATACGCAGTATTTT
CASSPNAWGPTDTQYF
>TRBJ1-1|TRBV18|many|NA
TGTGCCAGCTCACCGGCGGGGACGGGAACTGAAGCTTTCTTT
CASSPAGTGTEAFF
>TRBJ1-1|TRBV6-5|many|NA
TGTGCCAGCAGTTACTCTTCGGGGGGCGGCACTGAAGCTTTCTTT
CASSYSSGGGTEAFF
>TRBJ2-3|TRBV4-1|few|NA
TGCGCCAGCAGCCAAGATCGTGTCCCCAGGGCGCAGTATTTT
CASSQDRVPRAQYF
>TRBJ2-5|TRBV9|NA|TRBD2
TGTGCCAGCAGCGTAGGGTCTAGCGGGGGGGCTGAGACCCAGTACTTC
CASSVGSSGGAETQYF
>TRBJ2-3|TRBV10-3|NA|TRBD2
TGTGCCAGCAGTGCACTAGCGAACACAGATACGCAGTATTTT
CASSALANTDTQYF
>TRBJ2-2|TRBV7-2|many|TRBD2
TGTGCCAGCAGCTTAAGTCCGACTAGCGCTAACACCGGGGAGCTGTTTTTT
CASSLSPTSANTGELFF
>TRBJ1-4|TRBV5-1|NA|TRBD1
TGCGCCAGCAGCTTGGGACAGGGTAGAGGAATTGAAAAGCTGTTTTTT
CASSLGQGRGIEKLFF
>TRBJ2-7|TRBV7-2|many|NA
TGTGCCAGCAGCTTAATTGACAGATCCTACGAGCAGTACTTC
CASSLIDRSYEQYF
>TRBJ2-1|TRBV5-5|many|TRBD1
TGTGCCAGCAGCTTAGGATGGGACAGGGTATACAATGAGCAGTTCTTC
CASSLGWDRVYNEQFF
>TRBJ1-2|TRBV19|NA|NA
TGTGCCAGTACCCCCTCCACAGGGCACTATGGCTACACCTTC
CASTPSTGHYGYTF